This T cell receptor beta chain was sequenced during a study of T cell responses to AZD1222 COVID-19 vaccine. Notes on the study in general: CD4 TCRs associated with vaccination spanned spike, dominating at 160-218 and 743-854.

A note on this clone: Its antigen remains unknown.

Using immunoSEQ multiplex PCR, the repertoire was profiled, and TCRdb retains in-frame clones only, with some absent. The sample has around 130,000 clones; less than 95% are singletons. The germline CDR1 and CDR2 sequences are MNHNY and SVGAGI (reference sequence). Trimming at V came to 6 bases and at J to 2 bases, leaving 10 bases not matched to a gene. There are 16 residues in the CDR3. Sequencing was performed on peripheral blood, taken on day 0 of AZD1222 vaccination. This TCR came from an adult in good health. This sequence joins TRBV6-6 and TRBJ1-2; the match to TRBD1 covers 9 bases. Written as DNA, the CDR3 is TGTGCCAGCAGCCTCCCGACCGGGACAGGGAACTATGGCTACACCTTC. Translation: CASSLPTGTGNYGYTF.